The 27 T cell receptor beta chains presented below share a single source sample, sequenced in a study of sequential checkpoint blockade in melanoma. Treatment: randomized to nivolumab then ipilimumab (arm A) or the reverse (arm B). Only in-frame clones appear in the TCRdb table, and some are missing; sequencing was by immunoSEQ multiplex PCR. Here the sample spans 1,500 or so clones, 25% being singletons. Sequencing used tumor tissue (inferred from file names), obtained from a patient given nivolumab and ipilimumab in sequence. The receptors were gathered from a human donor with melanoma.

This clone is medium-sized (0.01 to 0.1%) within its sample. CDR3 sequence: CASSVSGKIDEQYF. As DNA, the CDR3 is TGTGCCAGCAGCGTATCAGGGAAGATCGACGAGCAGTACTTC. The chain employs TRBV9 and TRBJ2-7, with D possibly TRBD1 on 5 matching bases. V gave up 1 base and J gave up 5 bases, with 13 bases separating them. The V gene's germline CDR1 is SGDLS and CDR2 YYNGEE. The CDR3 consists of 14 residues.

CDR3 amino acids: CASSVRAGLSNEQFF. CDR3 DNA: TGTGCCAGCAGTGTAAGGGCCGGCCTCAGCAATGAGCAGTTCTTC. The chain is built from TRBV6-8 and TRBJ2-1; unclear D gene. The CDR3 length is 15 residues. The ends were cut back, 5 bases at V and 6 bases at J, with 17 bases in the middle. CDR1 MNHGY and CDR2 SAAAGT come from the germline V gene.

In this sample, this clone is large. The chain combines TRBV11-3 with TRBJ2-6; D is unclear. With 1 base removed from V and 4 bases from J, the gap between germline ends came to 8 bases. This CDR3 spans 15 amino acids. From germline, CDR1 is SGHNT and CDR2 YENEEA. The CDR3 DNA reads as TGTGCCAGCAGCTTAGGACCTATAGGGGCCAACGTCCTGACTTTC. The encoded protein is CASSLGPIGANVLTF.

This clone was counted between two and nine times. The gene calls are TRBV28 and TRBJ1-2; D remains unclear. The ends were cut back, 2 bases at V and 5 bases at J, with 6 bases in the middle. CDR3 length: 12 residues. Germline loops: CDR1 MDHEN, CDR2 SYDVKM. The CDR3 sequence: CASSLRGYGYTF. The CDR3 coding sequence is TGTGCCAGCAGTTTAAGAGGGTATGGCTACACCTTC.

This clone was detected only a few times. The gene calls are TRBV4-1 and TRBJ1-5; 11 nucleotides agree with TRBD1. Looked up from germline, CDR1 is MGHRA and CDR2 is YSYEKL. The CDR3 extends over 16 amino acids. The J segment lost 7 bases and the V segment lost 2 bases, leaving 7 bases of the junction unmatched. The CDR3 reads CASSQRGQGAEQPQHF. CDR3 DNA: TGCGCCAGCAGCCAACGCGGACAGGGGGCCGAACAGCCCCAGCATTTT.

This clone is classed as medium-sized (0.01 to 0.1%). The chain couples TRBV11-3 to TRBJ2-1; D might be TRBD1 (5 bases). The CDR3 runs 15 residues. CDR1 SGHNT and CDR2 YENEEA come from the germline V gene. V gave up 5 bases and J gave up 4 bases, with 15 bases separating them. Here the CDR3 reads CASSKGARTYNEQFF. For the CDR3, the DNA is TGTGCCAGCAGCAAAGGGGCGCGCACTTACAATGAGCAGTTCTTC. The complete variable domain, with remaining parts taken from reference TRBV11-3 and TRBJ2-1, reads EAGVVQSPRYKIIEKKQPVAFWCNPISGHNTLYWYLQNLGQGPELLIRYENEEAVDDSQLPKDRFSAERLKGVDSTLKIQPAELGDSAVYLCASSKGARTYNEQFFGPGTRLTVL.

The genes are TRBV29-1 and TRBJ2-1, with TRBD1 identical over 8 bases. The V and J ends lost 5 bases and 5 bases, in that order; junction bases with no gene match: 5. This CDR3 is built from 13 residues. CDR1 is SQVTM, CDR2 ANQGSEA, per germline. The CDR3 DNA reads as TGCAGCGTTCGGACAGGGTGGGACAATGAGCAGTTCTTC. It codes for CSVRTGWDNEQFF.

The gene calls are TRBV10-2 and TRBJ2-3; tentative D call: TRBD1 (6 bases). Trimming took off 6 bases at V and 0 bases at J, with 10 bases between the two ends. This CDR3 spans 14 amino acids. Germline CDR1 is WSHSY and CDR2 is SAAADI. The CDR3 coding sequence is TGCGCCAGCAGCGACAGGAAAAGCACAGATACGCAGTATTTT. Amino acids: CASSDRKSTDTQYF.

This clone is large (0.1 to 1%) within its sample. The CDR3 protein is CASSLGGPLAESSGANVLTF. In DNA form, the CDR3 reads TGTGCCAGCAGCTTAGGGGGACCTCTAGCGGAAAGCTCTGGGGCCAACGTCCTGACTTTC. The gene calls are TRBV11-3 and TRBJ2-6; 7 bases are a match to TRBD2. Germline-derived CDR1 and CDR2 are SGHNT and YENEEA. V lost 1 base, J lost 0 bases, and 12 bases stayed unmatched. The CDR3 spans 20 residues.

A single count supports this clone. The chain couples TRBV29-1 to TRBJ2-3, with D possibly TRBD1 on 6 matching bases. V lost 3 bases and J 3 bases, leaving 13 bases between the germline ends. The CDR3 extends over 14 amino acids. Per germline, CDR1 SQVTM and CDR2 ANQGSEA. The CDR3 region is CSVDRPQGTDTQYF. In nucleotides, the CDR3 is TGCAGCGTTGACCGCCCACAGGGAACAGATACGCAGTATTTT.

This clone qualifies as large. The chain joins TRBV11-3 to TRBJ1-3; D unclear. V lost 4 bases and J lost 5, with 18 bases in between. This CDR3 is built from 16 residues. Germline loops: CDR1 SGHNT, CDR2 YENEEA. The CDR3 nucleotides read TGTGCCAGCAGCTACTACTCTACCGGGCAGAGAAACACCATATATTTT. This codes for CASSYYSTGQRNTIYF.

This clone is labeled as large. The chain couples TRBV19 to TRBJ2-7; no reliable D call. Germline V CDR1 and CDR2: LNHDA, SQIVND (reference sequence). The CDR3 length is 13 residues. Trimming removed 5 bases from V and 3 bases from J, with 11 bases in between. CDR3 nucleotide sequence: TGTGCCAGTAGTTTTCAGGACGGCTACGAGCAGTACTTC. It codes for CASSFQDGYEQYF.

V usage is TRBV30 and J usage is TRBJ1-2; D is possibly TRBD1 (5 bases). V was pared by 2 bases and J by 0 bases, with 7 bases between. The CDR3 is 13 residues long. Germline values: CDR1 GTSNPN, CDR2 SVGIG (reference sequence). Here the CDR3 reads CAWSQGPNYGYTF. The DNA of the CDR3 is TGTGCCTGGAGTCAGGGACCTAACTATGGCTACACCTTC.

In this sample, this clone is medium-sized. V and J are TRBV7-1 and TRBJ2-3, with D tentatively TRBD2 (5 bases). TRBV7-1 has ORF status, its function being uncertain. V was trimmed by 4 bases and J by 3 bases, leaving 8 bases between them. This CDR3 is 13 amino acids long. Written as DNA, the CDR3 is TGTGCCAGCAGCTTACTAGGGACAGATACGCAGTATTTT. As protein: CASSLLGTDTQYF.

The CDR3 reads CASSDLTGSSGNTIYF. Written as DNA, the CDR3 is TGTGCCAGCAGCGATCTAACAGGGAGCTCTGGAAACACCATATATTTT. The chain links TRBV11-3 to TRBJ1-3; D perhaps matches TRBD1 (6 bases). The CDR3 is 16 amino acids. V lost 5 bases, J lost 0 bases, and 14 bases lay in between. Germline V gene sequence: CDR1 SGHNT, CDR2 YENEEA. The full variable domain, with the rest looked up from reference TRBV11-3 and TRBJ1-3, is EAGVVQSPRYKIIEKKQPVAFWCNPISGHNTLYWYLQNLGQGPELLIRYENEEAVDDSQLPKDRFSAERLKGVDSTLKIQPAELGDSAVYLCASSDLTGSSGNTIYFGEGSWLTVV.

This chain connects TRBV6-8 to TRBJ1-1; D remains ambiguous. V was clipped by 2 bases and J by 3 bases, with 16 bases between them. The CDR3 has 16 residues. CDR1 MNHGY and CDR2 SAAAGT come from the germline V gene. The CDR3 spells CASSYLSVLRDTEAFF. The CDR3 coding sequence is TGTGCCAGCAGTTACCTGTCAGTCCTGAGGGACACTGAAGCTTTCTTT.

This clone has only a few counts. The chain has TRBV7-2 and TRBJ1-1; a weak D match, TRBD1 (6 bases). Trimming removed 5 bases at V and 7 bases at J, with 14 bases between. CDR1 is SGHTA and CDR2 is FQGNSA in the germline V gene. This CDR3 has 13 amino acids. CDR3 loop: CASSDRSDVEAFF. In DNA form, the CDR3 reads TGTGCCAGCAGCGACAGGAGTGACGTTGAAGCTTTCTTT.

In its sample, this clone ranks as medium-sized (0.01 to 0.1%). This chain joins TRBV23-1 and TRBJ2-2; 7 nucleotides align to TRBD2. TRBV23-1 is placed among ORFs of uncertain function. The junction had 15 bases not matched to a gene; V was cut back by 6 bases and J by 5 bases. This CDR3 spans 17 amino acids. The CDR3 region has the DNA TGCGCCAGCAGCCATGCAGGGCGCGGGAGTCGAACCGGGGAGCTGTTTTTT. Translated: CASSHAGRGSRTGELFF.

This clone has a handful of counts. This chain uses TRBV19 with TRBJ2-2; D tentatively fits TRBD1 or TRBD2 (6 bases each). The CDR3 has 15 amino acids. Trimming removed 5 bases from V and 7 bases from J, with 17 bases in between. Looked up from germline, CDR1 is LNHDA and CDR2 is SQIVND (reference sequence). The CDR3 coding sequence is TGTGCCAGTAGTCCTACAGGGAGGAGGGTCGGGGAGCTGTTTTTT. Its translation is CASSPTGRRVGELFF.

Within the sample, this clone is large. The chain combines TRBV6-8 with TRBJ1-5; D uncertain. The CDR3 loop spans 13 amino acids. V lost 2 bases and J lost 10, with 12 bases in between. Germline V gives CDR1 MNHGY, CDR2 SAAAGT. CDR3 DNA: TGTGCCAGCAGTTACGTCCACAACGGCCCCCAGCATTTT. This gives the protein CASSYVHNGPQHF.

The chain is built from TRBV28 and TRBJ1-5; D is unclear. The CDR3 covers 13 residues. CDR1 MDHEN and CDR2 SYDVKM come from the germline V gene. V was cut by 6 bases and J by 16 bases, with 22 bases left in between. As DNA, the CDR3 is TGTGCCAGCAGCTATCTCCCTGGAGGTGGCCGCCATTTT. Protein product: CASSYLPGGGRHF.

The chain recombines TRBV19 with TRBJ2-1; 10 nucleotides line up with TRBD2. Trimming cost V 9 bases and J 4 bases; bases outside gene matches: 9. The germline V gene has CDR1 LNHDA and CDR2 SQIVND (reference sequence). The CDR3 sequence is 15 residues long. This chain's CDR3 is CASSFLAGGYNEQFF. The CDR3 nucleotides are TGTGCCAGCTCCTTCTTAGCGGGAGGATACAATGAGCAGTTCTTC.

The chain uses TRBV18 and TRBJ2-7; TRBD1 aligns across 7 bases. V gave up 1 base and J gave up 6 bases; unmatched junction bases: 6. The CDR3 length is 14 residues. Germline values: CDR1 KGHSH, CDR2 LQKENI. The CDR3 DNA reads as TGTGCCAGCTCACCACAAGAACAGGGGATCGAGCAGTACTTC. As protein: CASSPQEQGIEQYF.

The V call is TRBV6-8, the J call TRBJ1-4; D may be TRBD1 (5 bases). Germline CDR1 is MNHGY and CDR2 is SAAAGT. Trimming shortened V by 0 bases and J by 5 bases, and 7 bases separated the two germline ends. CDR3 size: 14 residues. CDR3 sequence reads: CASSYSGGNEKLFF. The CDR3, as DNA: TGTGCCAGCAGTTACTCCGGGGGAAATGAAAAACTGTTTTTT.

This clone has only a few counts. The rearrangement links TRBV19 to TRBJ2-1; 7 bases map to TRBD2. CDR1 and CDR2 from the germline V gene are LNHDA and SQIVND (reference sequence). V was pared by 5 bases and J by 11 bases, with 9 bases of the junction left unmatched. This CDR3 is built from 13 residues. Here the CDR3 reads CASSSGTTGQQFF. The CDR3 DNA reads TGTGCCAGTAGTTCCGGGACTACGGGGCAGCAGTTCTTC.

The table lists this clone with a few counts. J is TRBJ1-4 and V is TRBV5-1; D is unclear. The germline V gene has CDR1 SGHRS and CDR2 YFSETQ. The CDR3 sequence is 16 residues long. V was pared by 4 bases and J by 4 bases, with 17 bases between. The CDR3 sequence: CASSPLVGGLNEKLFF. The CDR3 DNA reads TGCGCCAGCAGCCCCCTGGTTGGAGGCCTTAATGAAAAACTGTTTTTT.

This clone is categorized as medium-sized. This sequence joins TRBV6-8 and TRBJ2-7; D is ambiguous. Germline loops: CDR1 MNHGY, CDR2 SAAAGT. V lost 8 bases, J lost 2 bases, and 13 bases lay in between. CDR3 length equals 13 residues. The CDR3 region is CASRPRAPYEQYF. The CDR3 DNA reads TGTGCCAGCCGTCCTCGGGCCCCCTACGAGCAGTACTTC.